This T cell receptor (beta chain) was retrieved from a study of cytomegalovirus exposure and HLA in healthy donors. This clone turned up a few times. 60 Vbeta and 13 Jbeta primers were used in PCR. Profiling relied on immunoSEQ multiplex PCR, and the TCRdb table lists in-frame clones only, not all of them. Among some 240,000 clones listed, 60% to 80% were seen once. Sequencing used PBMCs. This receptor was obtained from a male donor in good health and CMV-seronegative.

This CDR3 reads CASSEGTFRGNQPQHF. For the CDR3, the DNA is TGTGCCAGCAGTGAAGGCACCTTCCGGGGCAATCAGCCCCAGCATTTT. This chain joins TRBV2 and TRBJ1-5, with D hard to call. From germline, CDR1 is SNHLY and CDR2 FYNNEI. V lost 1 base to trimming and J lost 2 bases, with 12 bases between them. The CDR3 has 16 residues.